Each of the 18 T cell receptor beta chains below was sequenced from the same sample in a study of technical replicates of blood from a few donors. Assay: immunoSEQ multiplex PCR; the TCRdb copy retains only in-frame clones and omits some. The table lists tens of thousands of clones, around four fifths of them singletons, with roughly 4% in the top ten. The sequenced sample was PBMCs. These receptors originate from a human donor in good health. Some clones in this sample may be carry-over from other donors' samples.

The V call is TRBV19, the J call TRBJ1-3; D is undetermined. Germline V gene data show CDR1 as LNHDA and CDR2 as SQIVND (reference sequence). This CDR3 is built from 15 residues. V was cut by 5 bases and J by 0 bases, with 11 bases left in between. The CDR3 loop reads CASSLSLSSGNTIYF. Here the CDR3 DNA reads TGTGCCAGTAGTTTGTCTCTGAGCTCTGGAAACACCATATATTTT.

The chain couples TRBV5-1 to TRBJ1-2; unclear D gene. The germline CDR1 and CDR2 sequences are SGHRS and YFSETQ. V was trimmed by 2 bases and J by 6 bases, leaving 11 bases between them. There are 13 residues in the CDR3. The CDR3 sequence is CASSFNGADGYTF. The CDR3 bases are TGCGCCAGCAGCTTCAACGGTGCTGATGGCTACACCTTC.

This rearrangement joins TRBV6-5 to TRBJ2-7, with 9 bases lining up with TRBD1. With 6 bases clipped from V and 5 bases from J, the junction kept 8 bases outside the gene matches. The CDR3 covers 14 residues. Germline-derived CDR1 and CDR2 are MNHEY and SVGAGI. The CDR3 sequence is CASSPDRGEHEQYF. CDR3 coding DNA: TGTGCCAGCAGCCCGGACAGGGGAGAACACGAGCAGTACTTC.

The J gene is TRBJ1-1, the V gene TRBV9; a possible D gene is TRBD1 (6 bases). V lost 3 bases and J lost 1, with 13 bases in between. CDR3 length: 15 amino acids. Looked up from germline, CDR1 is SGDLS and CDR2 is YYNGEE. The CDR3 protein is CASSARGHQNTEAFF. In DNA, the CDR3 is TGTGCCAGCAGCGCGAGGGGACACCAGAACACTGAAGCTTTCTTT.

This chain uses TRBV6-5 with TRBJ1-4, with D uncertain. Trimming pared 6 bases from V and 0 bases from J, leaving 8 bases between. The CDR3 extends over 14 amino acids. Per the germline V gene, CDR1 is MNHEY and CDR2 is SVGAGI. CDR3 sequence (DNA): TGTGCCAGCAGGTCAGAAGCAACTAATGAAAAACTGTTTTTT. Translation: CASRSEATNEKLFF.

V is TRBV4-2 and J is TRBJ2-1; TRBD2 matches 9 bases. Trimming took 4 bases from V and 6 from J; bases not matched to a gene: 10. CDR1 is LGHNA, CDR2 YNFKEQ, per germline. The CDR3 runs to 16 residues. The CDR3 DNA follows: TGTGCCAGCAGCCGTGCATCTAGCGGGAACTTCAATGAGCAGTTCTTC. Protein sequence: CASSRASSGNFNEQFF.

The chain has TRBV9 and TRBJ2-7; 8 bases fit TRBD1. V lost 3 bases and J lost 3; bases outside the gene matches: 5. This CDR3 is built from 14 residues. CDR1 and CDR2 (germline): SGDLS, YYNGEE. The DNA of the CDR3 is TGTGCCAGCAGCGCCCTCGACAGGGGCTACGAGCAGTACTTC. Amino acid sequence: CASSALDRGYEQYF.

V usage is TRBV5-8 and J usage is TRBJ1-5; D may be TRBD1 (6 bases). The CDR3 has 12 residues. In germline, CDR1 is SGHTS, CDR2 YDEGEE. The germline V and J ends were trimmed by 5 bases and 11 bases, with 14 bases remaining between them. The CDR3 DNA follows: TGTGCCAGCAGACAAGTGCAGGGGACCCAGCATTTT. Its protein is CASRQVQGTQHF.

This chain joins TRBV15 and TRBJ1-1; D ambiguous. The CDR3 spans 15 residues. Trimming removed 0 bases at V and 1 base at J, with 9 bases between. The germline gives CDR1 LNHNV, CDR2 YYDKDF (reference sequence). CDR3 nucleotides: TGTGCCACCAGCAGAGAGGTATCAGGGAACACTGAAGCTTTCTTT. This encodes CATSREVSGNTEAFF.

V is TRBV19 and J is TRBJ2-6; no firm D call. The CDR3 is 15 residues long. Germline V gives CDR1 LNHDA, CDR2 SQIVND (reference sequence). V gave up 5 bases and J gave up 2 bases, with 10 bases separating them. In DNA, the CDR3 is TGTGCCAGTAGTTGGCGGTCCGCTGGGGCCAACGTCCTGACTTTC. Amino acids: CASSWRSAGANVLTF.

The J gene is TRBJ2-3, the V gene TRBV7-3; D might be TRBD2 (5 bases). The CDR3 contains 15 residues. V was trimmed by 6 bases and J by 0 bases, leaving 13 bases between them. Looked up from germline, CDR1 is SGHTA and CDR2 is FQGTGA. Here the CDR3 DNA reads TGTGCCAGCAGTCCTAAGCGGTCTAGCACAGATACGCAGTATTTT. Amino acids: CASSPKRSSTDTQYF.

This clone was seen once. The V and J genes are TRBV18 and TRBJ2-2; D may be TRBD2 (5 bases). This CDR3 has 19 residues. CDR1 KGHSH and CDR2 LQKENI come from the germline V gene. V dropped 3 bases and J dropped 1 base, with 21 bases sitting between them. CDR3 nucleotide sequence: TGTGCCAGCTCACCCCCCCGGTTGGCGGAGACTATGAACACCGGGGAGCTGTTTTTT. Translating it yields CASSPPRLAETMNTGELFF. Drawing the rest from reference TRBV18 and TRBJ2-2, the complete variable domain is NAGVMQNPRHLVRRRGQEARLRCSPMKGHSHVYWYRQLPEEGLKFMVYLQKENIIDESGMPKERFSAEFPKEGPSILRIQQVVRGDSAAYFCASSPPRLAETMNTGELFFGEGSRLTVL.

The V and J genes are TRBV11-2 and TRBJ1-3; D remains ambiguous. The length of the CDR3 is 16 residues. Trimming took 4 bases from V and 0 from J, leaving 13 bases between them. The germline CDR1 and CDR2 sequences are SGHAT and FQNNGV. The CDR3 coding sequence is TGTGCCAGCAGCTCCAGCGGGTTGGGCTCTGGAAACACCATATATTTT. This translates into CASSSSGLGSGNTIYF.

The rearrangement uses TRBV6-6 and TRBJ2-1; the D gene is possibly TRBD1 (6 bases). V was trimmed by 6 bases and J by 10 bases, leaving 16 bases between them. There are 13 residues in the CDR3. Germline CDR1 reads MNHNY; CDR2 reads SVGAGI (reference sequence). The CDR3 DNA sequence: TGTGCCAGCAGACGCTCCGGACAGATAGAGCAGTTCTTC. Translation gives CASRRSGQIEQFF.

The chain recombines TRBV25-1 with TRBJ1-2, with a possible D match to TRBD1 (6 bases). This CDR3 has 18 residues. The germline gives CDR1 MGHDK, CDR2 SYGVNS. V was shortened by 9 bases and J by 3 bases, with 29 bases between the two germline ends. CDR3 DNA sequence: TGTGCCAGAAGTAAGCTTAGAAAAGTCAGGGGAAGCGACTATGGCTACACCTTC. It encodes CARSKLRKVRGSDYGYTF.

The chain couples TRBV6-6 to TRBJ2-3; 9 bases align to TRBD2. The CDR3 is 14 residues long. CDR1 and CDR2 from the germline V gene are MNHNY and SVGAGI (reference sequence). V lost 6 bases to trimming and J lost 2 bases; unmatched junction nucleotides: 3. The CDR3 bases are TGTGCCAGCAGGCGGGGGGGCCACACAGATACGCAGTATTTT. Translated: CASRRGGHTDTQYF.

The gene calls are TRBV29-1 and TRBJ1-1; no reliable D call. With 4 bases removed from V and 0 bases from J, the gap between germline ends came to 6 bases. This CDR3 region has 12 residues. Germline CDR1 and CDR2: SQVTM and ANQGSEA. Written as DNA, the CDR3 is TGCAGCGTTGGGGCGATGAACACTGAAGCTTTCTTT. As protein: CSVGAMNTEAFF.

CDR3 amino acids: CASSPTTGGAGEQYF. The CDR3 DNA reads as TGTGCCAGCTCACCAACCACAGGGGGCGCGGGCGAGCAGTACTTC. The chain carries TRBV18 and TRBJ2-7; 9 nucleotides line up with TRBD1. This CDR3 contains 15 residues. The ends lost 2 bases at V and 6 bases at J; junction bases unmatched: 8. Looked up from germline, CDR1 is KGHSH and CDR2 is LQKENI. The full variable domain, completed using reference TRBV18 and TRBJ2-7, is NAGVMQNPRHLVRRRGQEARLRCSPMKGHSHVYWYRQLPEEGLKFMVYLQKENIIDESGMPKERFSAEFPKEGPSILRIQQVVRGDSAAYFCASSPTTGGAGEQYFGPGTRLTVT.